These 3 T cell receptor beta chains were all obtained from the same sample, sequenced in a study of shared clonotypes between healthy human individuals. The repertoire was sequenced with immunoSEQ multiplex PCR; TCRdb's copy has only in-frame clones and lacks some. Among hundreds of thousands of clones listed, around 96% were seen once. Sequenced sample: naive CD4+ T cells sorted from blood. The sample's subset: CD45RA+ positively selected. Source of these receptors: a woman aged 25 to 39 in good health.

This chain connects TRBV11-3 to TRBJ2-7, with D unresolved. This CDR3 region has 13 residues. Per the germline V gene, CDR1 is SGHNT and CDR2 is YENEEA. V gave up 11 bases and J gave up 3 bases, with 17 bases separating them. CDR3 residues: CAPPRVFDYEQYF. CDR3 bases: TGTGCCCCCCCAAGAGTGTTCGACTACGAGCAGTACTTC.

V is TRBV11-2 and J is TRBJ2-1; 14 bases align to TRBD2. CDR3 length: 18 amino acids. V lost 3 bases, J lost 1 base, and 5 bases stayed unmatched. Germline CDR1 and CDR2: SGHAT and FQNNGV. The CDR3 coding sequence is TGTGCCAGCAGCTTGACTAGCGGGAGGGCCATATCCTACAATGAGCAGTTCTTC. It translates to CASSLTSGRAISYNEQFF. Using reference TRBV11-2 and TRBJ2-1 for the parts outside the CDR3, the full variable domain is EAGVAQSPRYKIIEKRQSVAFWCNPISGHATLYWYQQILGQGPKLLIQFQNNGVVDDSQLPKDRFSAERLKGVDSTLKIQPAKLEDSAVYLCASSLTSGRAISYNEQFFGPGTRLTVL.

This clone was found once. The CDR3 DNA sequence: TGCGCCAGCAGCTTGGGAGAAGCGCATGAGCAGTTCTTC. The encoded protein is CASSLGEAHEQFF. The chain employs TRBV5-1 and TRBJ2-1; D uncertain. The CDR3 has 13 amino acids. The germline V and J ends were trimmed by 0 bases and 8 bases, with 9 bases remaining between them. Germline V gives CDR1 SGHRS, CDR2 YFSETQ.